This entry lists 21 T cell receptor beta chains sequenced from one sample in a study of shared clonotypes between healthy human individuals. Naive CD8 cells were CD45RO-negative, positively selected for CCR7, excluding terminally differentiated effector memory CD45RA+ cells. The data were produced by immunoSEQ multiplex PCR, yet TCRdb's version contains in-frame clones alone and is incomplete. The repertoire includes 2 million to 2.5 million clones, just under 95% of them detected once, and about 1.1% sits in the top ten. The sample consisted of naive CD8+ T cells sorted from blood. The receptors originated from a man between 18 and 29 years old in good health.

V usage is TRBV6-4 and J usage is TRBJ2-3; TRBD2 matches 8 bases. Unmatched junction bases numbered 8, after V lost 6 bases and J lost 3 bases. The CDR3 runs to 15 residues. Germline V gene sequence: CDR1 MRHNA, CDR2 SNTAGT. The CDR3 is CASSPWGGGTDTQYF. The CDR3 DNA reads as TGTGCCAGCAGCCCCTGGGGCGGGGGGACAGATACGCAGTATTTT.

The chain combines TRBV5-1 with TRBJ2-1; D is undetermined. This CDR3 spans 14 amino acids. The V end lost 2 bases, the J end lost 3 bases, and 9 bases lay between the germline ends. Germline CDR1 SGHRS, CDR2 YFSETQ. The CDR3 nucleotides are TGCGCCAGCAGCTTTACGACTGGCTACAATGAGCAGTTCTTC. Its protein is CASSFTTGYNEQFF.

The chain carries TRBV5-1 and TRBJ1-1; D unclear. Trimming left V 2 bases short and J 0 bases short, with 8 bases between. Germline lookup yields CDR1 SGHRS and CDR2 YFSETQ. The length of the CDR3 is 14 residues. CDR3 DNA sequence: TGCGCCAGCAGCTTTTATTATGTGAACACTGAAGCTTTCTTT. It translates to CASSFYYVNTEAFF.

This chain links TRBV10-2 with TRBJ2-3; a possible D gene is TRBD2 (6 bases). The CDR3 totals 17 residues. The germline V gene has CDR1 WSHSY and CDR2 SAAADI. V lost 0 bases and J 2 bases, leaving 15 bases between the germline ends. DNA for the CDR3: TGCGCCAGCAGTGAGTCTGGACTAAATGGGCTCACAGATACGCAGTATTTT. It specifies CASSESGLNGLTDTQYF.

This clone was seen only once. CDR3 sequence (DNA): TGTGCCAGTAGTTCCCGGGACAGGGGGGTAAACACTGAAGCTTTCTTT. Translating it yields CASSSRDRGVNTEAFF. The V and J genes are TRBV19 and TRBJ1-1; TRBD1 agrees at 11 bases. The CDR3 spans 16 residues. Germline V lookup: CDR1 LNHDA, CDR2 SQIVND (reference sequence). Trimming cost V 5 bases and J 2 bases; bases outside gene matches: 7.

CDR3 protein: CASSLIGSGANVLTF. The DNA of the CDR3 is TGTGCCAGCAGCTTGATCGGCTCTGGGGCCAACGTCCTGACTTTC. The rearrangement uses TRBV7-8 and TRBJ2-6; D is unresolved. The CDR3 runs to 15 residues. V lost 3 bases, J lost 0 bases, and 6 bases lay in between. CDR1 is SGHVS and CDR2 is FQNEAQ in the germline V gene.

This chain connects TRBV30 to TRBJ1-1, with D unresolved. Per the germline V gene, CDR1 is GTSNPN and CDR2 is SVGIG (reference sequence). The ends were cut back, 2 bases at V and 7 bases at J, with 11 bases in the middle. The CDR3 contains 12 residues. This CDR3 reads CAWSRDTVEAFF. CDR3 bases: TGTGCCTGGAGTCGAGATACAGTTGAAGCTTTCTTT.

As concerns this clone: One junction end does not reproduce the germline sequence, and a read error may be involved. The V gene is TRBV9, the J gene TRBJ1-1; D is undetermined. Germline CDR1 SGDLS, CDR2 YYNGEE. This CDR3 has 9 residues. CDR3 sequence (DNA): TGTGCCAGCAGCCCCACCGATGGCTTT. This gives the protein CASSPTDGF.

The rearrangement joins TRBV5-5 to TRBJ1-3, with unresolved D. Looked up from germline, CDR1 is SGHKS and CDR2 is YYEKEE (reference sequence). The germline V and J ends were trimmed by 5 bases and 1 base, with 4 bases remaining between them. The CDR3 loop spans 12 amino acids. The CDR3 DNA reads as TGTGCCAGCAGGTTTTCTGGAAACACCATATATTTT. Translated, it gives CASRFSGNTIYF. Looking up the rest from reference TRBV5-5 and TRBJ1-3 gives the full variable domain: DAGVTQSPTHLIKTRGQQVTLRCSPISGHKSVSWYQQVLGQGPQFIFQYYEKEERGRGNFPDRFSARQFPNYSSELNVNALLLGDSALYLCASRFSGNTIYFGEGSWLTVV.

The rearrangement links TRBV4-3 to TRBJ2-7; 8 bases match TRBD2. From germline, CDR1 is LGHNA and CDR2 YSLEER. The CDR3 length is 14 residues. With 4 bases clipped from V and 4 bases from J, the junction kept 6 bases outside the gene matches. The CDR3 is CASSPRASGYEQYF. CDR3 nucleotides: TGCGCCAGCAGCCCCCGGGCTAGCGGGTACGAGCAGTACTTC.

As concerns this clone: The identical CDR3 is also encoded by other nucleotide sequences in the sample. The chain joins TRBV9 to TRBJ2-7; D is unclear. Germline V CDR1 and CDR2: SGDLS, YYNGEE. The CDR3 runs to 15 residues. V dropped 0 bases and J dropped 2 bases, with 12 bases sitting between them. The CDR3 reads CASSVDLGPAYEQYF. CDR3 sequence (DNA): TGTGCCAGCAGCGTAGATCTAGGACCCGCCTACGAGCAGTACTTC.

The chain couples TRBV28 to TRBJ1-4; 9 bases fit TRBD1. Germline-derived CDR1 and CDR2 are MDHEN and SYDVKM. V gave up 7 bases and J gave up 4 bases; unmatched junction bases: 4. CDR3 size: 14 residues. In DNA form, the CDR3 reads TGTGCCAGCAACCCGGGACAGGGTAATGAAAAACTGTTTTTT. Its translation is CASNPGQGNEKLFF.

In nucleotides, the CDR3 is TGCGCCAGTTCTGGACAGGTCACCTACGAGCAGTACTTC. Amino acid sequence: CASSGQVTYEQYF. The chain couples TRBV4-1 to TRBJ2-7; 7 positions agree with TRBD1. The CDR3 contains 13 residues. Germline CDR1 is MGHRA and CDR2 is YSYEKL. V gave up 9 bases and J gave up 2 bases; unmatched junction bases: 7.

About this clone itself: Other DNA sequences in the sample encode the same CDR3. The CDR3 spells CASSLIGPGNTEAFF. CDR3 DNA: TGTGCCAGCAGTTTAATTGGTCCAGGGAACACTGAAGCTTTCTTT. The chain uses TRBV27 and TRBJ1-1; D not resolved. Germline V lookup: CDR1 MNHEY, CDR2 SMNVEV (reference sequence). This CDR3 spans 15 amino acids. The V and J ends lost 2 bases and 1 base respectively, with 11 bases between them.

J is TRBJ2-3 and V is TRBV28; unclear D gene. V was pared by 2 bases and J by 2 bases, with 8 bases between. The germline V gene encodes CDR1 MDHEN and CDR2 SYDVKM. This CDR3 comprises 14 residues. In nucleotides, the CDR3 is TGTGCCAGCAGTTTAGATGGATACACAGATACGCAGTATTTT. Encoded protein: CASSLDGYTDTQYF.

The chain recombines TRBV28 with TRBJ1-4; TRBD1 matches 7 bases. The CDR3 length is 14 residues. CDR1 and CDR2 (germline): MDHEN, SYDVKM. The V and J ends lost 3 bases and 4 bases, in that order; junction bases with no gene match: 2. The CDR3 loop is CASSLGQINEKLFF. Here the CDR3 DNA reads TGTGCCAGCAGTTTGGGACAGATTAATGAAAAACTGTTTTTT.

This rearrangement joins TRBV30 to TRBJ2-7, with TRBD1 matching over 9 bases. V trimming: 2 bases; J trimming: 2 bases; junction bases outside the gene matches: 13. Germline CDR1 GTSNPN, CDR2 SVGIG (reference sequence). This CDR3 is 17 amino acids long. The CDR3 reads CAWSFPGWDRATYEQYF. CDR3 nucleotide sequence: TGTGCCTGGAGTTTCCCCGGTTGGGACAGGGCCACCTACGAGCAGTACTTC. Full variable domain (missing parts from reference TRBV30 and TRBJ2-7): SQTIHQWPATLVQPVGSPLSLECTVEGTSNPNLYWYRQAAGRGLQLLFYSVGIGQISSEVPQNLSASRPQDRQFILSSKKLLLSDSGFYLCAWSFPGWDRATYEQYFGPGTRLTVT.

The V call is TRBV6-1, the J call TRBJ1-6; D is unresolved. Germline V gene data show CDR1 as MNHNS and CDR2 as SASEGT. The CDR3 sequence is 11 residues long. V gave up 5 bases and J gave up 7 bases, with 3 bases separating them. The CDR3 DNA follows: TGTGCCAGCAGTACAAATTCACCCCTCCACTTT. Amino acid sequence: CASSTNSPLHF.

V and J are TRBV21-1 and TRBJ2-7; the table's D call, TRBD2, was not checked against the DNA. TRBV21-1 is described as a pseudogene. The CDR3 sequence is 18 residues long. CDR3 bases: TGTGCCAGCAGCAAAGTACGCCTAACGGCGGTTTTAGCTTACGAGCAGTACTTC. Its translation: CASSKVRLTAVLAYEQYF.

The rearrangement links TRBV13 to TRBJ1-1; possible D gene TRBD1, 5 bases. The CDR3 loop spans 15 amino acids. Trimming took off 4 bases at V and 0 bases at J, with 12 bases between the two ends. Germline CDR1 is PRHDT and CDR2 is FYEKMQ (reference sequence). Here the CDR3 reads CASSSRGALNTEAFF. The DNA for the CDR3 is TGTGCCAGCAGCTCGCGCGGGGCCCTGAACACTGAAGCTTTCTTT.

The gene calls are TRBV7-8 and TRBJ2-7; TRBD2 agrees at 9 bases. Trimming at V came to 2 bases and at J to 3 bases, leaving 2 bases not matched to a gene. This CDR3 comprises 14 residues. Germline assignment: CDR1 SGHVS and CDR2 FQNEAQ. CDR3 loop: CASSLSSGNYEQYF. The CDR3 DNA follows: TGTGCCAGCAGCTTATCTAGCGGGAACTACGAGCAGTACTTC.